This T cell receptor beta chain appears in the sequencing data of a study of blood T cell repertoires in COVID-19. This clone was seen just once. Per the original methods: Estimates of nucleated cell counts were drawn from the amplification of reference gene primers. The table came from immunoSEQ multiplex PCR; TCRdb's copy has only in-frame clones and leaves some out. The V and J calls and clone size were taken over from that table, and D and trimming were inferred from the DNA. The sample yields about 100,000 clones, around four fifths seen once. Germline V CDR1 and CDR2: SQVTM, ANQGSEA. The CDR3 is 14 residues long. Losses at the gene ends were 0 bases for V and 3 bases for J; bases not matched to a gene: 4.

Sequences were obtained from peripheral blood. This TCR came from a man aged 45-65 years with active or convalescent COVID-19. This chain uses TRBV29-1 with TRBJ1-1; 7 bases are shared with TRBD1. CDR3 bases: TGCAGCGTTGAAGAAGGGGGCTGGTACACTGAAGCTTTCTTT. The encoded protein is CSVEEGGWYTEAFF.